Listed below are T cell receptor beta chains from one sample, sequenced in a study of molecular identifiers for immune sequencing clone quantification. TCRdb re-called the PCR reads with MiXCR, one entry per CDR3 protein. Of 80,000 to 95,000 distinct CDR3 sequences listed, over 15% are singletons. The source material was naive CD8+ T cells from blood, with Jurkat cell RNA spiked in. The source of these receptors is a human donor in good health. Some libraries in this study had Jurkat cell RNA spiked in. CDR3s include the opening cysteine and the closing phenylalanine or tryptophan. A D gene is named only where the DNA matches it firmly. Clone size is shown for a subset of rows, as once, few, many or a class of expanded clone.

- TRBJ1-1 14 many TRBV5-1 TGCGCCAGCAGCTTGGCCGGGGAGAACACTGAAGCTTTCTTT CASSLAGENTEAFF
- TRBJ2-3 13 - TRBV29-1 TGCAGCGTTGAGTTGCTAGCCGCAGATACGCAGTGTTTT CSVELLAADTQCF
TRBD2 TRBJ2-7 15 many TRBV27 TGTGCCAGCAGTTTAGGATCGGGGGGAACCTACGAGCAGTACTTC CASSLGSGGTYEQYF
- TRBJ1-1 15 many TRBV5-5 TGTGCCAGCAGCCACCCTACAGAGCTAAACACTGAAGCTTTCTTT CASSHPTELNTEAFF
- TRBJ2-1 18 few TRBV10-3 TGTGCCATCAGTGACCCCAGGGGCTTAAGTGATACGAACAATGAGCAGTTCTTC CAISDPRGLSDTNNEQFF
- TRBJ2-7 15 many TRBV19 TGTGCCAGTAGTATAGGCAGGAACCCCTCCTACGAGCAGTACTTC CASSIGRNPSYEQYF
TRBD1 TRBJ1-2 14 many TRBV4-1 TGCGCCAGCAGCCAAGACAGGGGGCTGGGAGGCTACACCTTC CASSQDRGLGGYTF
- TRBJ2-3 16 many TRBV12-3/TRBV12-4 TGTGCCAGCAGGCGCCATTCAGGGGGGTTGACAGATACGCAGTATTTT CASRRHSGGLTDTQYF
- TRBJ2-7 15 many TRBV24-1 TGTGCCACCCGCTTTGACAGATTGGGGACCTACGAGCAGTACTTC CATRFDRLGTYEQYF
- TRBJ2-3 14 many TRBV29-1 TGCAGCGTTGACGGGTCAGATAACACAGATACGCAGTATTTT CSVDGSDNTDTQYF
- TRBJ2-5 14 many TRBV6-5 TGTGCCAGCAGACCTTTTCGGGTTCAAGAGACCCAGTACTTC CASRPFRVQETQYF
- TRBJ2-1 15 many TRBV19 TGTGCCAGTAGTATGTGGGCAGAGTCCTACAATGAGCAGTTCTTC CASSMWAESYNEQFF
- TRBJ2-7 14 many TRBV5-1 TGCGCCAGCAGCCTGGACCTCTCCGGTGGCGAGCAGTACTTC CASSLDLSGGEQYF
TRBD1 TRBJ1-1 13 many TRBV5-6 TGTGCCAGCGGCGGACAGGGGGCCACTGAAGCTTTCTTT CASGGQGATEAFF
- TRBJ1-5 13 many TRBV27 TGTGCCAGCAGTTTACAGGGGCCTCAGCCCCAGCATTTT CASSLQGPQPQHF
- TRBJ2-7 14 many TRBV6-5 TGTGCCACCCTCTCGGGACTTCCGAAGGACGAGCAGTACTTC CATLSGLPKDEQYF
- TRBJ1-5 14 - TRBV7-2 TGTGCCAGCAGCTTAGGGGGCGGCTATCAGCCCCAGCATTTT CASSLGGGYQPQHF
TRBD2 TRBJ2-1 13 many TRBV27 TGTGCCAGCAGTTTAGCGGGGGGCAATGAGCAGTTCTTC CASSLAGGNEQFF
TRBD1 TRBJ1-1 15 many TRBV12-3/TRBV12-4 TGTGCCAGCAGTTCCCGGGACAGCTTGAACACTGAAGCTTTCTTT CASSSRDSLNTEAFF
- TRBJ2-5 14 many TRBV9 TGTGCCAGCAGCGTAGGGCCACCTCAAGAGACCCAGTACTTC CASSVGPPQETQYF
TRBD2 TRBJ2-3 16 many TRBV5-1 TGCGCCAGCAGCTTGGCTAGCGGGATTAGCACAGATACGCAGTATTTT CASSLASGISTDTQYF
- TRBJ2-3 15 many TRBV7-9 TGTGCCAGCAGCTCCTTGTCGGATTTCATAGATACGCAGTATTTT CASSSLSDFIDTQYF
- TRBJ2-7 13 many TRBV4-1 TGCGCCAGCAGCCAAGATGGAGCCTACGAGCAGTACTTC CASSQDGAYEQYF
- TRBJ1-1 11 many TRBV20-1 TGCAGTGCTCCAAGAGGGCTTGAAGCTTTCTTT CSAPRGLEAFF
TRBD1 TRBJ1-2 13 many TRBV12-3/TRBV12-4 TGTGCCAGCAGTCTGGACAGGGGAAGAGGCTACACCTTC CASSLDRGRGYTF
- TRBJ2-4 15 many TRBV13 TGTGCCAGCAGCGCCCGCGGGACATCCAAAAACATTCAGTACTTC CASSARGTSKNIQYF
- TRBJ2-1 17 - TRBV7-2 TGTGCCAGCAGCTTAGTGGGGGCCTTGAACTCCTACAATGAGCAGTTCTTC CASSLVGALNSYNEQFF
- TRBJ2-2 13 many TRBV20-1 TGCAGTGCCAGGATTACCTACACCGGGGAGCTGTTTTTT CSARITYTGELFF
- TRBJ1-6 14 many TRBV20-1 TGCAGTGCTAGAGGCAGGGGCTATAATTCACCCCTCCACTTT CSARGRGYNSPLHF
TRBD1 TRBJ2-3 17 - TRBV3-1 TGTGCCAGCAGCCACTACCCAGGGGGTGTAGGCACAGATACGCAGTATTTT CASSHYPGGVGTDTQYF
TRBD1 TRBJ1-2 13 once TRBV7-6 TGTGCCAGCAGCTCAACAGGGGCGAATGGCTACACCTTC CASSSTGANGYTF